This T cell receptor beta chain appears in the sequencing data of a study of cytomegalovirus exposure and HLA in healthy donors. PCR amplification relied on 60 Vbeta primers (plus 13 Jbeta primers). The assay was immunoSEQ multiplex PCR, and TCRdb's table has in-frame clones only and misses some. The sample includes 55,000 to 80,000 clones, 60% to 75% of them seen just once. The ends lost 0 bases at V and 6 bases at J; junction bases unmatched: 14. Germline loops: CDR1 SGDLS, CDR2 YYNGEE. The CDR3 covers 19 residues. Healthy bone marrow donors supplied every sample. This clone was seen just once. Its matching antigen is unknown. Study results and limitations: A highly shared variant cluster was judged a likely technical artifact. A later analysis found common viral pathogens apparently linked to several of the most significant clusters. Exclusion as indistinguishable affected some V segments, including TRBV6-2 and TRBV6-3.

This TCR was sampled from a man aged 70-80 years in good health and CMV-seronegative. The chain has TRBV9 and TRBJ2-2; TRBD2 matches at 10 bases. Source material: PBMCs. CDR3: CASSVVSGASGSIAGELFF. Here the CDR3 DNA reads TGTGCCAGCAGCGTAGTGTCCGGGGCTAGCGGGAGTATCGCCGGGGAGCTGTTTTTT.